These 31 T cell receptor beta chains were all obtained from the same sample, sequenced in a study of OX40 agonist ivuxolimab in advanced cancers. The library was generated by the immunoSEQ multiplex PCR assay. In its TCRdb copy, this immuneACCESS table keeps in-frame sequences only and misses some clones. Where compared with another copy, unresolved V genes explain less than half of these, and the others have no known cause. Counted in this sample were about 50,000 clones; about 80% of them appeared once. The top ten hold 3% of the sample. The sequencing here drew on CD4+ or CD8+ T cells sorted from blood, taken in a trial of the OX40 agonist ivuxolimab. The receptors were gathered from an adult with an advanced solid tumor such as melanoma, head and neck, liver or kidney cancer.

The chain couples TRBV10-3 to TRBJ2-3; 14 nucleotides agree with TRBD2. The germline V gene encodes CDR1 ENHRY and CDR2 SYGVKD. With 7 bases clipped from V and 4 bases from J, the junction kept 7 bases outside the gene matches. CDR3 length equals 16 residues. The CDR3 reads CAITETSGGVADTQYF. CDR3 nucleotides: TGTGCCATCACCGAGACTAGCGGGGGGGTTGCAGATACGCAGTATTTT.

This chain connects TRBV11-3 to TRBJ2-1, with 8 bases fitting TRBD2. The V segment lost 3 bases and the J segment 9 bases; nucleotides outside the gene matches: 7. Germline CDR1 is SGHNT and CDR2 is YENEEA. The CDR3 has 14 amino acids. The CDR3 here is CASSFWDGGAEQFF. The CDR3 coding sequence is TGTGCCAGCAGCTTCTGGGACGGGGGGGCTGAGCAGTTCTTC. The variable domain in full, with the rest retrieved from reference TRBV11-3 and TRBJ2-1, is EAGVVQSPRYKIIEKKQPVAFWCNPISGHNTLYWYLQNLGQGPELLIRYENEEAVDDSQLPKDRFSAERLKGVDSTLKIQPAELGDSAVYLCASSFWDGGAEQFFGPGTRLTVL.

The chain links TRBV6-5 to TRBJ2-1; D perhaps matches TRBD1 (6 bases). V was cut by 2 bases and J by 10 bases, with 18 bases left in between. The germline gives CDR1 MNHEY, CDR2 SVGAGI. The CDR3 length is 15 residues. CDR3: CASSYGGGLAREQFF. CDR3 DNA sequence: TGTGCCAGCAGTTACGGGGGCGGGCTAGCTAGAGAGCAGTTCTTC.

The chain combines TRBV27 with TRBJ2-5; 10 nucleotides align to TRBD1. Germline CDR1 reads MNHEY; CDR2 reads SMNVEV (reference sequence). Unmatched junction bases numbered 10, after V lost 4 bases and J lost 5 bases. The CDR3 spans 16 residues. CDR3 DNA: TGTGCCAGCAGTTCCCGACAGGGGGCGGGAGTGGAGACCCAGTACTTC. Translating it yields CASSSRQGAGVETQYF.

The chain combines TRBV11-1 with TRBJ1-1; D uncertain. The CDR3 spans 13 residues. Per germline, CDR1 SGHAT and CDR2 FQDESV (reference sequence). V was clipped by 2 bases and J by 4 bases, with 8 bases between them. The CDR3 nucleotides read TGTGCCAGCAGCTTAATGAGCAGCACTGAAGCTTTCTTT. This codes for CASSLMSSTEAFF.

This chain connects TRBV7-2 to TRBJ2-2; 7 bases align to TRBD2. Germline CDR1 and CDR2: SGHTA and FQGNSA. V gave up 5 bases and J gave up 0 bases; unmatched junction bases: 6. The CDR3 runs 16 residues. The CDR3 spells CASSPGGLANTGELFF. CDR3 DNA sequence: TGTGCCAGCAGCCCCGGGGGGTTGGCGAACACCGGGGAGCTGTTTTTT.

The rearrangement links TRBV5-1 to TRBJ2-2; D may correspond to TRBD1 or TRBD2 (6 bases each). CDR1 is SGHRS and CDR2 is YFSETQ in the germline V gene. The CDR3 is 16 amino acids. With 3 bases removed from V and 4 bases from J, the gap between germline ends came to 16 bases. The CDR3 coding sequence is TGCGCCAGCAGCTCCGAGGCGGGACACCGCACCGGGGAGCTGTTTTTT. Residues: CASSSEAGHRTGELFF.

The CDR3 DNA is TGTGCCAGCAGCTTGGGGACGGGAGGGACAGGGGGGTTCGAGCAGTACTTC. Translated, it gives CASSLGTGGTGGFEQYF. The chain links TRBV5-4 to TRBJ2-7; 11 bases map to TRBD1. Germline V gene lookup returns CDR1 SGHNT and CDR2 YYREEE (reference sequence). The CDR3 is 17 residues long. V lost 0 bases, J lost 6 bases, and 11 bases stayed unmatched.

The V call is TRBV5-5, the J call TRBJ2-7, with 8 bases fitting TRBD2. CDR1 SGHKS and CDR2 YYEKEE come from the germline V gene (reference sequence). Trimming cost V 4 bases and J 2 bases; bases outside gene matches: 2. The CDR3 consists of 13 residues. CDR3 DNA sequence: TGTGCCAGCAGCCTTAGCGGGACCTACGAGCAGTACTTC. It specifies CASSLSGTYEQYF.

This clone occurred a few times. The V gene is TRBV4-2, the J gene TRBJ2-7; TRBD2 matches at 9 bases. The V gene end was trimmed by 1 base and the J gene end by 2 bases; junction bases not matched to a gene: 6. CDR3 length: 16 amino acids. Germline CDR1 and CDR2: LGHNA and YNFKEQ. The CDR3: CASSQALAGETYEQYF. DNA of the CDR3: TGTGCCAGCAGCCAAGCTTTAGCGGGGGAGACCTACGAGCAGTACTTC.

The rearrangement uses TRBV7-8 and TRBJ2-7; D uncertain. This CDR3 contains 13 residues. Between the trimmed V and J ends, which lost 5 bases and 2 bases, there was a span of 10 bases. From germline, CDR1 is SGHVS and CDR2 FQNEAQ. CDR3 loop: CASSAQITYEQYF. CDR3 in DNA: TGTGCCAGCAGCGCCCAGATTACCTACGAGCAGTACTTC.

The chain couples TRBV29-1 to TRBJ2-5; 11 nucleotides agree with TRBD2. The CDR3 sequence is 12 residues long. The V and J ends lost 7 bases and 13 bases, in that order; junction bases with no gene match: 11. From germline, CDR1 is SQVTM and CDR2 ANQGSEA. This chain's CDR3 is CSARTSGSPVYF. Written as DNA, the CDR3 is TGCAGCGCACGGACTAGCGGGTCCCCTGTGTACTTC. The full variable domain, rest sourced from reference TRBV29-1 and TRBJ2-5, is SAVISQKPSRDICQRGTSLTIQCQVDSQVTMMFWYRQQPGQSLTLIATANQGSEATYESGFVIDKFPISRPNLTFSTLTVSNMSPEDSSIYLCSARTSGSPVYFGPGTRLLVL.

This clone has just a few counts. The CDR3 protein is CASSKAVPQLTF. The CDR3 DNA sequence: TGTGCCAGCTCCAAAGCCGTCCCGCAGCTCACCTTC. The chain is built from TRBV6-1 and TRBJ1-2; D unresolved. Trimming left V 8 bases short and J 13 bases short, with 20 bases between. Germline CDR1 is MNHNS and CDR2 is SASEGT. CDR3 length: 12 amino acids.

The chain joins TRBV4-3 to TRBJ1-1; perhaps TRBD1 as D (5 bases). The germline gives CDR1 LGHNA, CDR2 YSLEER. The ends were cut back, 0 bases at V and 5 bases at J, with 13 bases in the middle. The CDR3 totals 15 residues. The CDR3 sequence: CASSQDPAGGTEAFF. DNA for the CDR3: TGCGCCAGCAGCCAAGATCCGGCGGGGGGGACTGAAGCTTTCTTT.

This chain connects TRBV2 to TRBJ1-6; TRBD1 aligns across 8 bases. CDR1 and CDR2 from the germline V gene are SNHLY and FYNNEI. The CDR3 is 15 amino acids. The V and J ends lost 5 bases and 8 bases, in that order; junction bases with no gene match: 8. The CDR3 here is CASSMTGVGDSPLHF. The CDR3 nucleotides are TGTGCCAGCAGTATGACAGGGGTGGGTGATTCACCCCTCCACTTT.

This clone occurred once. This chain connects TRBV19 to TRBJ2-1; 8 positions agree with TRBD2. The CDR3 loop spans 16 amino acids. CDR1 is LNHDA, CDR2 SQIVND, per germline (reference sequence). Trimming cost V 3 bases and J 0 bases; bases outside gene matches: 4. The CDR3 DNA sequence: TGTGCCAGTAGTATTATCGGGACTAGCTCCTACAATGAGCAGTTCTTC. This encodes CASSIIGTSSYNEQFF.

The CDR3 spells CAITGTRGEQYF. The CDR3, as DNA: TGTGCCATAACCGGGACACGGGGCGAGCAGTACTTC. V gene TRBV27 combines with J gene TRBJ2-7, with a tentative D call TRBD1 (6 bases). This CDR3 region has 12 residues. V shed 10 bases and J shed 6 bases, with 16 bases lying between them. Germline V lookup: CDR1 MNHEY, CDR2 SMNVEV (reference sequence).

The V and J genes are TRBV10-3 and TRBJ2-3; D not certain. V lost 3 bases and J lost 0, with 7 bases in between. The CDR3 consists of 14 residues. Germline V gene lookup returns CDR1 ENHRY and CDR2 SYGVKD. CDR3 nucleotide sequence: TGTGCCATCAGTGACGTAGGCAGCACAGATACGCAGTATTTT. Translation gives CAISDVGSTDTQYF.

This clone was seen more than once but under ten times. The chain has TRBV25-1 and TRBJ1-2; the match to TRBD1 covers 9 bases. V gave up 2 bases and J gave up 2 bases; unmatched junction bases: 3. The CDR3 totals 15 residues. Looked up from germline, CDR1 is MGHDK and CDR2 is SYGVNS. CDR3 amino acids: CASSEGTGWNYGYTF. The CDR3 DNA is TGTGCCAGCAGTGAAGGGACAGGGTGGAACTATGGCTACACCTTC.

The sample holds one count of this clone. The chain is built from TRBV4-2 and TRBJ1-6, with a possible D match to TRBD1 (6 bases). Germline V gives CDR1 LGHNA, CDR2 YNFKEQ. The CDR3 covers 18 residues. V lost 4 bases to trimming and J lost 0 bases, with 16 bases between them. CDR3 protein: CASSRITDRNSYNSPLHF. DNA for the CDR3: TGTGCCAGCAGCCGAATTACGGACAGAAACTCCTATAATTCACCCCTCCACTTT.

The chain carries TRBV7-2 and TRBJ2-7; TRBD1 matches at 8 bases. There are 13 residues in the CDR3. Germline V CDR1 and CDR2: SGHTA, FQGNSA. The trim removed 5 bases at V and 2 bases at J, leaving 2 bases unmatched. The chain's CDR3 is CASSLQGAYEQYF. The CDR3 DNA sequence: TGTGCCAGCAGCCTACAGGGGGCCTACGAGCAGTACTTC.

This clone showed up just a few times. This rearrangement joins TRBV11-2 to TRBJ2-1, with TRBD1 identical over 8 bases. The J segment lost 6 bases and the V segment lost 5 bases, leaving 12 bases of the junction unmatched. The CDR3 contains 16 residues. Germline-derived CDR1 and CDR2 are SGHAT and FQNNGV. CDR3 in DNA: TGTGCCAGCAGCCTCCGAGGGACCAGGGGGCTCAATGAGCAGTTCTTC. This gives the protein CASSLRGTRGLNEQFF.

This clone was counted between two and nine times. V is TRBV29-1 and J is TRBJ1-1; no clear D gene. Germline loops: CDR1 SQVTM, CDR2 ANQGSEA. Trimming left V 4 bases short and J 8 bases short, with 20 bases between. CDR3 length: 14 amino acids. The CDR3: CSVVVGVGLREAFF. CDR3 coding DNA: TGCAGCGTTGTAGTGGGAGTCGGCCTCAGGGAAGCTTTCTTT. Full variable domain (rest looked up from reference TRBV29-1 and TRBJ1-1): SAVISQKPSRDICQRGTSLTIQCQVDSQVTMMFWYRQQPGQSLTLIATANQGSEATYESGFVIDKFPISRPNLTFSTLTVSNMSPEDSSIYLCSVVVGVGLREAFFGQGTRLTVV.

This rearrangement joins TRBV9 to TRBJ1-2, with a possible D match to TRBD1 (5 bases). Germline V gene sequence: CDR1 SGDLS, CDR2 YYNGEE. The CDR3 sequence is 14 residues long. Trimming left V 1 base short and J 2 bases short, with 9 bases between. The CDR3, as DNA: TGTGCCAGCAGCGTACAGGGTCAAAACTATGGCTACACCTTC. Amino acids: CASSVQGQNYGYTF.

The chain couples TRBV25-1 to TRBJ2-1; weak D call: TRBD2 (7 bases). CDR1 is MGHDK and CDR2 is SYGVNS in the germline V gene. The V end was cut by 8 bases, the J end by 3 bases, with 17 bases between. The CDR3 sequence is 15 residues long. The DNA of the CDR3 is TGTGCCAGCGCTCCGCACGGGGGGCACTACAATGAGCAGTTCTTC. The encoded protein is CASAPHGGHYNEQFF.

The CDR3 region is CASSGRQGGEQYF. CDR3 coding DNA: TGTGCCAGCAGTGGACGGCAGGGGGGCGAGCAGTACTTC. The chain recombines TRBV6-1 with TRBJ2-7; the D gene is possibly TRBD1 (7 bases). V was clipped by 4 bases and J by 6 bases, with 13 bases between them. In germline, CDR1 is MNHNS, CDR2 SASEGT. CDR3 length: 13 residues.

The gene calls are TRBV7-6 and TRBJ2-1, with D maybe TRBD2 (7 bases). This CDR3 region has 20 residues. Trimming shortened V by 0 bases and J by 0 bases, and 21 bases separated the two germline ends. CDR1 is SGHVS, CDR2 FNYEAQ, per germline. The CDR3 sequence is CASSLAFGGPPETSYNEQFF. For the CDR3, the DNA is TGTGCCAGCAGCTTAGCCTTCGGGGGGCCCCCGGAAACCTCCTACAATGAGCAGTTCTTC.

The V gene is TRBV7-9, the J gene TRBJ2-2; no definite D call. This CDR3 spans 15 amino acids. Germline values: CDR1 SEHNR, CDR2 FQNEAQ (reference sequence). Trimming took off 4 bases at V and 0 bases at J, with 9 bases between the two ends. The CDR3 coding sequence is TGTGCCAGCAGCTCCCCTCTCGCGAACACCGGGGAGCTGTTTTTT. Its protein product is CASSSPLANTGELFF.

The CDR3 reads CASSVSPGGHEQFF. CDR3 in DNA: TGTGCCAGCAGCGTCAGCCCTGGAGGGCATGAGCAGTTCTTC. The gene calls are TRBV9 and TRBJ2-1; TRBD2 might be the D (6 bases). V was cut by 2 bases and J by 8 bases, with 14 bases left in between. Germline CDR1 reads SGDLS; CDR2 reads YYNGEE. The CDR3 is 14 amino acids.

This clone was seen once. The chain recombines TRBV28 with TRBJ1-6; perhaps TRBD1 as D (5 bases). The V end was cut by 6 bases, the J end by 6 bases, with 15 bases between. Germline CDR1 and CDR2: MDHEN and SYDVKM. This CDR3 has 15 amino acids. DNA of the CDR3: TGTGCCAGCAGCCCTTCGGGACTTCCTAATTCACCCCTCCACTTT. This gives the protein CASSPSGLPNSPLHF. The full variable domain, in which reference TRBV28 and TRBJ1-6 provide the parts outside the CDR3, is DVKVTQSSRYLVKRTGEKVFLECVQDMDHENMFWYRQDPGLGLRLIYFSYDVKMKEKGDIPEGYSVSREKKERFSLILESASTNQTSMYLCASSPSGLPNSPLHFGNGTRLTVT.

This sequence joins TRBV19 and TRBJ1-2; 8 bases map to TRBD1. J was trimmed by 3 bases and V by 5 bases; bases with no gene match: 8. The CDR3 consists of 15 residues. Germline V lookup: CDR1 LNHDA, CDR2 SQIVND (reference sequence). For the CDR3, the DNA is TGTGCCAGTAGTTTTGACGGGACAGGTGACTATGGCTACACCTTC. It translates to CASSFDGTGDYGYTF.